A single sample gave rise to the 16 T cell receptor beta chains below, sequenced in a study of blood T cells in healthy people across ages. With a J-beta primer mix and a sample-barcoded 5' primer, a second PCR ran about 7 to 12 cycles. TCRdb re-called the 5' RACE reads with MiXCR, one entry per CDR3 protein. The data hold hundreds of thousands of distinct CDR3 sequences, with 58% observed a single time. Input material: blood. The receptors were gathered from a young man in good health.

The chain links TRBV7-2 to TRBJ1-4, with 7 bases matching TRBD1. The CDR3 spans 16 residues. In germline, CDR1 is SGHTA, CDR2 FQGNSA. The V segment lost 5 bases and the J segment 1 base; nucleotides outside the gene matches: 7. In DNA, the CDR3 is TGTGCCAGCAGCCCTGGACAGGCAGTAACTAATGAAAAACTGTTTTTT. Residues: CASSPGQAVTNEKLFF.

This chain connects TRBV6-1 to TRBJ2-5; D is unresolved. V dropped 2 bases and J dropped 5 bases, with 9 bases sitting between them. This CDR3 region has 13 residues. The V gene's germline CDR1 is MNHNS and CDR2 SASEGT. The CDR3 spells CASSELFLETQYF. The CDR3 coding sequence is TGTGCCAGCAGTGAACTGTTTTTGGAGACCCAGTACTTC.

This clonotype came up once. The J gene is TRBJ1-2, the V gene TRBV7-2, with a possible D match to TRBD1 (6 bases). There are 13 residues in the CDR3. Germline loops: CDR1 SGHTA, CDR2 FQGNSA. Trimming left V 5 bases short and J 8 bases short, with 15 bases between. The CDR3 nucleotides are TGTGCCAGCAGCGTATCTGCAGGGGACGGCTACACCTTC. Amino acids: CASSVSAGDGYTF.

This clonotype was found a few times. This sequence joins TRBV27 and TRBJ2-3, with D unclear. The CDR3 consists of 13 residues. Deletions cut 5 bases from V and 7 bases from J, with 13 bases between. The germline CDR1 and CDR2 sequences are MNHEY and SMNVEV (reference sequence). This chain's CDR3 is CASSPQVPYTQYF. CDR3 in DNA: TGTGCCAGCAGTCCCCAGGTTCCGTATACGCAGTATTTT.

The J gene is TRBJ2-7, the V gene TRBV7-8, with 9 nucleotides matching TRBD1. Germline assignment: CDR1 SGHVS and CDR2 FQNEAQ. The V segment lost 3 bases and the J segment 3 bases; nucleotides outside the gene matches: 3. The CDR3 runs 14 residues. DNA of the CDR3: TGTGCCAGCAGCTTCGGGGACAGGGACTACGAGCAGTACTTC. Translated, it gives CASSFGDRDYEQYF.

On this clonotype itself: This may stem from a read error, because a much larger clone lies one nucleotide away. The chain uses TRBV5-1 and TRBJ2-4; tentatively, D is TRBD1 (6 bases). There are 14 residues in the CDR3. The V gene lost 4 bases and the J gene lost 8 bases, with 16 bases spanning the gap. Germline CDR1 reads SGHRS; CDR2 reads YFSETQ. The CDR3 bases are TGCGCCAGCAGCGTGACCCCAGGGGCAGACATTCAGTACTTC. Amino acids: CASSVTPGADIQYF.

This chain connects TRBV28 to TRBJ2-7; TRBD2 matches at 15 bases. J was trimmed by 3 bases and V by 6 bases; bases with no gene match: 9. The CDR3 spans 17 residues. CDR1 is MDHEN and CDR2 is SYDVKM in the germline V gene. The DNA of the CDR3 is TGTGCCAGCAGGACCCCCTGGACTAGCGGGGGGGTCTACGAGCAGTACTTC. Translated, it gives CASRTPWTSGGVYEQYF. The full variable domain, its missing parts supplied by reference TRBV28 and TRBJ2-7, is DVKVTQSSRYLVKRTGEKVFLECVQDMDHENMFWYRQDPGLGLRLIYFSYDVKMKEKGDIPEGYSVSREKKERFSLILESASTNQTSMYLCASRTPWTSGGVYEQYFGPGTRLTVT.

This clonotype was counted between two and nine times. The rearrangement joins TRBV4-1 to TRBJ2-4; D ambiguous. The J call may be faulty, since TRBJ2-5 better matches the DNA end. The CDR3 is made up of 14 amino acids. Germline assignment: CDR1 MGHRA and CDR2 YSYEKL. DNA of the CDR3: TGCGCCAGCAGCCGGGTACAGACGACGGAGACCCAGTACTTC. It is translated as CASSRVQTTETQYF.

The genes are TRBV6-1 and TRBJ2-7, with D possibly being TRBD2 (6 bases). The J call may be in error: the DNA end matches TRBJ2-5 better. The V gene's germline CDR1 is MNHNS and CDR2 SASEGT. CDR3 size: 11 residues. CDR3 sequence: CASSGGGTQYF. CDR3 nucleotides: TGTGCCAGCAGTGGGGGAGGGACCCAGTACTTC.

This chain connects TRBV20-1 to TRBJ1-2, with D possibly being TRBD1 (6 bases). Looked up from germline, CDR1 is DFQATT and CDR2 is SNEGSKA (reference sequence). CDR3 length: 15 amino acids. The V gene lost 2 bases and the J gene lost 5 bases, with 18 bases spanning the gap. CDR3 loop: CSARHRARERYGYTF. The CDR3 DNA follows: TGCAGTGCTAGACACAGGGCCAGGGAGAGATATGGCTACACCTTC.

The J gene is TRBJ2-1, the V gene TRBV19; 9 positions agree with TRBD2. This CDR3 is built from 14 residues. In germline, CDR1 is LNHDA, CDR2 SQIVND (reference sequence). V was clipped by 9 bases and J by 2 bases; unmatched bases: 5. The CDR3 sequence: CASMKRGAYNEQFF. The CDR3 DNA reads as TGTGCCAGCATGAAGCGGGGGGCCTACAATGAGCAGTTCTTC.

The J gene is TRBJ2-1, the V gene TRBV7-2; D call uncertain. The J call may be in error: the DNA end matches TRBJ2-7 better. Germline lookup yields CDR1 SGHTA and CDR2 FQGNSA. CDR3 length equals 11 residues. CDR3 region: CASSYTHEQYF. DNA for the CDR3: TGTGCCAGCAGCTATACTCATGAGCAGTACTTC.

This clonotype has more than one count but fewer than ten. The CDR3 DNA sequence: TGTGCCATCAGTGAAATGGGGGAGGCTCAAGAGACCCAGTACTTC. Protein: CAISEMGEAQETQYF. The chain employs TRBV10-3 and TRBJ2-5; a possible D gene is TRBD2 (6 bases). Per the germline V gene, CDR1 is ENHRY and CDR2 is SYGVKD. CDR3 length: 15 residues. Trimming left V 3 bases short and J 2 bases short, with 13 bases between.

This chain connects TRBV7-2 to TRBJ2-3, with D unclear. The germline V gene encodes CDR1 SGHTA and CDR2 FQGNSA. Trimming shortened V by 3 bases and J by 0 bases, and 10 bases separated the two germline ends. The CDR3 has 15 amino acids. Here the CDR3 DNA reads TGTGCCAGCAGCTTTAGATCACCTAGCACAGATACGCAGTATTTT. It translates to CASSFRSPSTDTQYF.

V usage is TRBV7-2 and J usage is TRBJ1-2; D gene unclear. Germline V gene sequence: CDR1 SGHTA, CDR2 FQGNSA. The CDR3 is made up of 16 amino acids. Deletions cut 1 base from V and 4 bases from J, with 16 bases between. CDR3 DNA sequence: TGTGCCAGCAGCTTAGGCGGGCCGGCTCCTTTCTATGGCTACACCTTC. Encoded protein: CASSLGGPAPFYGYTF.

This chain connects TRBV28 to TRBJ2-6, with a possible D match to TRBD2 (5 bases). The CDR3 runs to 16 residues. Germline CDR1 is MDHEN and CDR2 is SYDVKM. V was clipped by 6 bases and J by 2 bases, with 14 bases between them. Here the CDR3 DNA reads TGTGCCAGCAGGCCCGTCTACGGGGCTGGGGCCAACGTCCTGACTTTC. As protein: CASRPVYGAGANVLTF.